This is a list of T cell receptor beta chains from one sample in a study of blood T cell repertoires in COVID-19. Generated by immunoSEQ multiplex PCR, the TCRdb table keeps only in-frame clones and is missing some. This table holds around 230,000 clones, just under 90% found once. The sample taken for sequencing was PBMCs or T cells enriched from blood (not recorded which). These receptors all come from a woman in her twenties or thirties with acute COVID-19. The CDR3 runs from the conserved cysteine through the conserved F or W. The D gene is left open where the match is weak. Some rows have no size entry. The others give once, few or many, or a class for an expanded clone.

J	V	size	D	CDR3	DNA
TRBJ1-2	TRBV27	NA	TRBD1	CASTKSGQGGGYTF	TGTGCCAGCACCAAATCCGGACAGGGGGGAGGCTACACCTTC
TRBJ2-2	TRBV6-5	NA	NA	CASSRTDEHRGAVF	TGTGCCAGCAGTCGGACAGACGAACACCGGGGAGCTGTTTTT
TRBJ1-1	TRBV30	NA	NA	CAWSARAGVGLF	TGTGCCTGGAGCGCCCGAGCGGGGGTCGGTCTCTTT
TRBJ1-1	TRBV7-3	NA	NA	CASSLTPGGGTEAFF	TGTGCCAGCAGCTTAACCCCTGGGGGGGGCACTGAAGCTTTCTTT
TRBJ1-5	TRBV18	NA	TRBD1	CASSREGQGGQPQHF	TGTGCCAGCTCACGAGAGGGACAGGGAGGTCAGCCCCAGCATTTT
TRBJ1-5	TRBV19	NA	NA	CASSIQNYSNQPQHF	TGTGCCAGTAGTATACAGAATTATAGCAATCAGCCCCAGCATTTT
TRBJ2-3	TRBV6-5	NA	TRBD2	CASSVETSERDTQYF	TGTGCCAGCTCAGTCGAGACTAGCGAGAGAGATACGCAGTATTTT
TRBJ2-1	TRBV30	NA	TRBD2	CAWSEWVRAGNEQFF	TGTGCCTGGAGTGAATGGGTAAGAGCGGGGAATGAGCAGTTCTTC
TRBJ2-2	TRBV28	NA	TRBD2	CASSAGLAGVANTGELFF	TGTGCCAGCAGTGCGGGACTAGCGGGGGTTGCGAACACCGGGGAGCTGTTTTTT
TRBJ2-7	TRBV5-1	few	TRBD2	CASSRAGGGLEQYF	TGCGCCAGCAGCCGAGCGGGGGGAGGCCTGGAGCAGTACTTC
TRBJ1-2	TRBV25-1	once	TRBD1	CASSDSTGQRRGYTF	TGTGCCAGCAGTGATTCAACGGGACAGCGACGTGGCTACACCTTC
TRBJ2-4	TRBV30	NA	TRBD2	CAWSNRPGGRGPLPKNIQYF	TGTGCCTGGAGTAACCGTCCGGGGGGGCGGGGACCGCTGCCCAAAAACATTCAGTACTTC
TRBJ1-2	TRBV19	NA	NA	CASSVSGSRFFYGYTF	TGTGCCAGTAGTGTATCGGGTTCTAGATTCTTCTATGGCTACACCTTC
TRBJ2-2	TRBV24-1	NA	TRBD1	CATSDKGQGANTGELFF	TGTGCCACCAGTGACAAAGGACAGGGGGCGAACACCGGGGAGCTGTTTTTT
TRBJ1-1	TRBV6-5	NA	NA	CASGLDSRREAFF	TGTGCCAGCGGATTGGACAGCCGGAGGGAAGCTTTCTTT
TRBJ2-7	TRBV5-1	NA	NA	CASSEGGAYEQYF	TGCGCCAGCTCCGAGGGGGGGGCCTACGAGCAGTACTTC
TRBJ1-2	TRBV19	once	TRBD1	CASSLNRGQGYGYTF	TGTGCCAGTAGTTTGAATCGGGGACAGGGCTATGGCTACACCTTC
TRBJ1-1	TRBV10-3	NA	NA	CAIRSGLYTEAFF	TGTGCCATCAGATCCGGGTTGTACACTGAAGCTTTCTTT
TRBJ1-2	TRBV27	NA	NA	CASSLWGGDRYTF	TGTGCCAGCAGTTTATGGGGCGGAGACCGCTACACCTTC
TRBJ2-1	TRBV5-4	NA	NA	CASSPTYNEQFF	TGTGCCAGCAGCCCAACCTACAATGAGCAGTTCTTC
TRBJ2-3	TRBV19	NA	TRBD2	CASTWGGARTDTQYF	TGTGCCAGTACCTGGGGGGGAGCCAGGACAGATACGCAGTATTTT
TRBJ2-2	TRBV19	NA	NA	CASKSQGATGELFF	TGTGCCAGTAAATCGCAGGGTGCGACCGGGGAGCTGTTTTTT
TRBJ2-5	TRBV5-1	NA	TRBD1	CASSLETGGVGETQYF	TGCGCCAGCAGCTTGGAGACAGGGGGTGTGGGAGAGACCCAGTACTTC
TRBJ1-1	TRBV6-7	NA	TRBD1	CASSRDRAGTEAFF	TGTGCCAGCAGCCGGGACAGGGCCGGCACTGAAGCTTTCTTT
TRBJ1-4	TRBV4-1	NA	NA	CASSSREGWAKLFF	TGCGCCAGCAGCTCCCGGGAGGGGTGGGCAAAACTGTTTTTT
TRBJ1-1	TRBV3-1/TRBV3-2	NA	NA	CASSQGRITGRTEAFF	TGTGCCAGCAGCCAAGGGCGTATAACAGGGCGGACTGAAGCTTTCTTT
TRBJ1-4	TRBV7-2	NA	NA	CASSLRGGGTNEKLFF	TGTGCCAGCAGCCTACGGGGAGGGGGGACTAATGAAAAACTGTTTTTT